What follows are 18 T cell receptor beta chains derived from one specimen sequenced in a study of shared clonotypes between healthy human individuals. The protocol was immunoSEQ multiplex PCR, while the TCRdb copy is restricted to in-frame clones and leaves out a portion. The sample yields 490,000 or so clones, 70% to 85% seen once. Sequenced: PBMCs. The receptors come from a woman aged 40 to 49 in good health. Some clones in this sample may be carry-over from other donors' samples.

The CDR3 protein is CASSLARPLTGGRNEQYF. CDR3 sequence (DNA): TGTGCCAGCAGCTTGGCCCGGCCGTTAACAGGGGGCCGGAACGAGCAGTACTTC. V is TRBV5-8 and J is TRBJ2-7; 9 nucleotides align to TRBD1. The germline V gene has CDR1 SGHTS and CDR2 YDEGEE. Trimming took 0 bases from V and 5 from J; bases not matched to a gene: 15. This CDR3 region has 18 residues.

The chain recombines TRBV14 with TRBJ2-2; tentatively, D is TRBD1 (5 bases). This CDR3 is built from 16 residues. V dropped 2 bases and J dropped 2 bases, with 12 bases sitting between them. In germline, CDR1 is SGHDN, CDR2 FVKESK. CDR3 sequence: CASSQFRASNTGELFF. The CDR3 coding sequence is TGTGCCAGCAGCCAATTCAGGGCTTCCAACACCGGGGAGCTGTTTTTT.

This rearrangement joins TRBV11-2 to TRBJ1-1; tentative D call: TRBD1 (5 bases). This CDR3 has 14 residues. Germline V CDR1 and CDR2: SGHAT, FQNNGV. Trimming shortened V by 1 base and J by 0 bases, and 6 bases separated the two germline ends. The CDR3 protein is CASSLGRVNTEAFF. CDR3 DNA: TGTGCCAGCAGCTTAGGCAGGGTGAACACTGAAGCTTTCTTT.

Comment on this clone: This may arise from a read error, as a much more abundant clone is one base away. The sample holds other DNA sequences that translate to the same CDR3. This chain uses TRBV7-2 with TRBJ1-1; tentatively, D is TRBD1 (6 bases). Germline CDR1 reads SGHTA; CDR2 reads FQGNSA. This CDR3 spans 15 amino acids. V dropped 3 bases and J dropped 0 bases, with 11 bases sitting between them. CDR3 DNA: TGTGCCAGCAGCTTTGGACAGAACATGAACACTGAAGCTTTCTTT. Translating it yields CASSFGQNMNTEAFF. Supplemented by reference TRBV7-2 and TRBJ1-1, the full variable domain reads GAGVSQSPSNKVTEKGKDVELRCDPISGHTALYWYRQSLGQGLEFLIYFQGNSAPDKSGLPSDRFSAERTGGSVSTLTIQRTQQEDSAVYLCASSFGQNMNTEAFFGQGTRLTVV.

This clone was picked up a small number of times. A much larger clone lies a single base off, so this may be a read error. This CDR3 is also generated by other DNA sequences in the sample. The rearrangement joins TRBV30 to TRBJ2-5, with 7 bases lining up with TRBD2. This CDR3 has 13 amino acids. Per the germline V gene, CDR1 is GTSNPN and CDR2 is SVGIG (reference sequence). Here the CDR3 reads CAWSAPAGETQYF. The CDR3 DNA sequence: TGCGCCTGGAGTGCGCCAGCGGGGGAGACCCAGTACTTC.

The CDR3 DNA reads as TGTGCCAGCAGCCGGGGGACTAGCGGATACAATGAGCAGTTCTTC. Translating it yields CASSRGTSGYNEQFF. The rearrangement uses TRBV4-2 and TRBJ2-1, with 11 positions matching TRBD2. CDR1 is LGHNA, CDR2 YNFKEQ, per germline. V was clipped by 4 bases and J by 4 bases; unmatched bases: 3. The CDR3 sequence is 15 residues long.

The rearrangement joins TRBV18 to TRBJ2-7; D is uncertain. The CDR3 has 13 amino acids. V was pared by 6 bases and J by 4 bases, with 13 bases between. Per the germline V gene, CDR1 is KGHSH and CDR2 is LQKENI. The CDR3 here is CASSSVPLYEQYF. The CDR3 DNA is TGTGCCAGCTCGTCAGTCCCATTATACGAGCAGTACTTC.

The genes are TRBV28 and TRBJ2-7, with no clear D. Germline assignment: CDR1 MDHEN and CDR2 SYDVKM. The CDR3 consists of 14 residues. V lost 6 bases and J 0 bases, leaving 12 bases between the germline ends. Written as DNA, the CDR3 is TGTGCCAGCAGGGGCCCTGGGGACTCCTACGAGCAGTACTTC. This codes for CASRGPGDSYEQYF.

In nucleotides, the CDR3 is TGTGCCAGCAGCCAAGGGGCGAGCGGAGAGACCCAGTACTTC. This gives the protein CASSQGASGETQYF. This chain joins TRBV4-2 and TRBJ2-5, with a possible D match to TRBD2 (5 bases). The germline gives CDR1 LGHNA, CDR2 YNFKEQ. Trimming left V 1 base short and J 4 bases short, with 10 bases between. There are 14 residues in the CDR3.

This clone occurred once. The V call is TRBV7-2, the J call TRBJ2-7, with D possibly called TRBD1 or TRBD2 (5 bases each). There are 14 residues in the CDR3. From germline, CDR1 is SGHTA and CDR2 FQGNSA. The V end lost 3 bases, the J end lost 3 bases, and 12 bases lay between the germline ends. Here the CDR3 DNA reads TGTGCCAGCAGCTTCGACAGCGGAGGCTACGAGCAGTACTTC. Its translation is CASSFDSGGYEQYF.

This clone was observed a few times. The chain recombines TRBV4-1 with TRBJ2-7, with D uncertain. Trimming removed 0 bases from V and 6 bases from J, with 3 bases in between. Germline V gives CDR1 MGHRA, CDR2 YSYEKL. CDR3 size: 11 residues. The CDR3 sequence: CASSQDGEQYF. CDR3 nucleotide sequence: TGCGCCAGCAGCCAAGACGGCGAGCAGTACTTC.

This chain connects TRBV11-2 to TRBJ1-1, with a possible D match to TRBD1 (5 bases). Germline CDR1 reads SGHAT; CDR2 reads FQNNGV. The V and J ends lost 5 bases and 0 bases respectively, with 10 bases between them. The CDR3 is made up of 14 amino acids. CDR3 in amino acids: CASSKTVMNTEAFF. Here the CDR3 DNA reads TGTGCCAGCAGCAAGACAGTCATGAACACTGAAGCTTTCTTT. The whole variable domain, remainder taken from reference TRBV11-2 and TRBJ1-1, is EAGVAQSPRYKIIEKRQSVAFWCNPISGHATLYWYQQILGQGPKLLIQFQNNGVVDDSQLPKDRFSAERLKGVDSTLKIQPAKLEDSAVYLCASSKTVMNTEAFFGQGTRLTVV.

This chain links TRBV11-2 with TRBJ2-1; 7 bases map to TRBD2. V trimming: 0 bases; J trimming: 6 bases; junction bases outside the gene matches: 14. This CDR3 has 18 residues. Germline CDR1 is SGHAT and CDR2 is FQNNGV. In DNA form, the CDR3 reads TGTGCCAGCAGCTTAGAGGCCCTGCTAGCGGCCTTCTTCAATGAGCAGTTCTTC. Residues: CASSLEALLAAFFNEQFF.

The chain recombines TRBV30 with TRBJ2-1; 11 bases align to TRBD2. Trimming took 3 bases from V and 0 from J; bases not matched to a gene: 4. Per germline, CDR1 GTSNPN and CDR2 SVGIG (reference sequence). The CDR3 loop spans 16 amino acids. In DNA form, the CDR3 reads TGTGCCTGGAGCCTCGGGACTAGCGGCTCCTACAATGAGCAGTTCTTC. Amino acids: CAWSLGTSGSYNEQFF.

The CDR3 loop reads CASSGTISSYNEQFF. CDR3 bases: TGCGCCAGCAGCGGGACTATTAGCTCCTACAATGAGCAGTTCTTC. The gene calls are TRBV5-1 and TRBJ2-1; 7 bases line up with TRBD2. J was trimmed by 0 bases and V by 4 bases; bases with no gene match: 4. Per the germline V gene, CDR1 is SGHRS and CDR2 is YFSETQ. The CDR3 is 15 residues long.

This chain connects TRBV2 to TRBJ2-6, with a possible D match to TRBD1 (6 bases). CDR1 is SNHLY, CDR2 FYNNEI, per germline. CDR3 length: 16 residues. Trimming took 2 bases from V and 4 from J, leaving 12 bases between them. CDR3 region: CASSELQGSGANVLTF. The CDR3 DNA is TGTGCCAGCAGTGAACTACAGGGCTCCGGGGCCAACGTCCTGACTTTC.

The chain has TRBV4-1 and TRBJ2-1; 11 bases are shared with TRBD1. The ends lost 4 bases at V and 5 bases at J; junction bases unmatched: 7. CDR1 is MGHRA and CDR2 is YSYEKL in the germline V gene. This CDR3 is built from 16 residues. The DNA of the CDR3 is TGCGCCAGCAGCCGACAAGGGACAGGGGGAGACAATGAGCAGTTCTTC. Protein product: CASSRQGTGGDNEQFF.

The rearrangement links TRBV5-1 to TRBJ1-4; 7 nucleotides align to TRBD1. CDR1 and CDR2 (germline): SGHRS, YFSETQ. V lost 1 base and J lost 3; bases outside the gene matches: 3. This CDR3 has 15 amino acids. For the CDR3, the DNA is TGCGCCAGCAGCTTGCTGGGACAGCCTAATGAAAAACTGTTTTTT. As protein: CASSLLGQPNEKLFF.